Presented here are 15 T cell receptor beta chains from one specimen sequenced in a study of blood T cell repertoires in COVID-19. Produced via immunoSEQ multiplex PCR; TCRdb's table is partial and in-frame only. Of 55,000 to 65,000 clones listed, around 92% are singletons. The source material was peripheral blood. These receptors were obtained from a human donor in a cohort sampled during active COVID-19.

The CDR3 DNA sequence: TGTGCCAGCAGTCTGGGCAGGACCTACGAGCAGTACTTC. Translation: CASSLGRTYEQYF. This chain connects TRBV28 to TRBJ2-7; no reliable D call. Germline V gene data show CDR1 as MDHEN and CDR2 as SYDVKM. V was trimmed by 5 bases and J by 2 bases, leaving 10 bases between them. The CDR3 contains 13 residues.

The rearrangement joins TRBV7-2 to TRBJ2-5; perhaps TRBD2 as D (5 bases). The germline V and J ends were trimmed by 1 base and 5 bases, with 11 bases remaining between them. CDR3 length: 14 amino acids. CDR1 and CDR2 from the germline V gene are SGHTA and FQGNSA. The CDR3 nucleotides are TGTGCCAGCAGCTTAGGGACTGCCGGCGAGACCCAGTACTTC. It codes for CASSLGTAGETQYF.

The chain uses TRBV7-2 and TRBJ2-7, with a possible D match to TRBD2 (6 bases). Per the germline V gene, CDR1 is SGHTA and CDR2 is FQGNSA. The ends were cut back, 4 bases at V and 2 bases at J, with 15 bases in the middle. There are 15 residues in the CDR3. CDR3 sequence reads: CASSWDLAPTYEQYF. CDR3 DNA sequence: TGTGCCAGCAGCTGGGACCTAGCGCCTACCTACGAGCAGTACTTC.

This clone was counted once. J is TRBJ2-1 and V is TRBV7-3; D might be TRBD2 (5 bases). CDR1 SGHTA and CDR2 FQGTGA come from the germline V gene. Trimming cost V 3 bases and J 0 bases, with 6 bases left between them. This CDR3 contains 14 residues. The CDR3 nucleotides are TGTGCCAGCAGCTTGGGGAGCTCCTACAATGAGCAGTTCTTC. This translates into CASSLGSSYNEQFF.

The CDR3 DNA sequence: TGTGCCAGCACTCGGGTTAACTATGGCTACACCTTC. Amino acids: CASTRVNYGYTF. The gene calls are TRBV7-9 and TRBJ1-2; D call uncertain. V was cut by 7 bases and J by 1 base, with 7 bases left in between. CDR1 and CDR2 from the germline V gene are SEHNR and FQNEAQ (reference sequence). The CDR3 sequence is 12 residues long.

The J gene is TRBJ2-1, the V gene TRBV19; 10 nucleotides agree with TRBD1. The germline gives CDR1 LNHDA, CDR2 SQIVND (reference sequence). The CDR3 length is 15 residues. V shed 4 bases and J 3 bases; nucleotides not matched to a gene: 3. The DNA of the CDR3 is TGTGCCAGTAGTAGGGACAGGGGTGGCTACAATGAGCAGTTCTTC. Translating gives CASSRDRGGYNEQFF.

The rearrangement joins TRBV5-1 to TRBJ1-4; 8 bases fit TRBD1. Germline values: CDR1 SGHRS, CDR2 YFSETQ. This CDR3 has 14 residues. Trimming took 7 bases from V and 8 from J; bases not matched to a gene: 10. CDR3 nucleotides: TGCGCCAGCCGGGCCAGGGGGCTTCAGGAAAAACTGTTTTTT. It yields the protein CASRARGLQEKLFF. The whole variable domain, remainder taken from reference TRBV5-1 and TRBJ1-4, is KAGVTQTPRYLIKTRGQQVTLSCSPISGHRSVSWYQQTPGQGLQFLFEYFSETQRNKGNFPGRFSGRQFSNSRSEMNVSTLELGDSALYLCASRARGLQEKLFFGSGTQLSVL.

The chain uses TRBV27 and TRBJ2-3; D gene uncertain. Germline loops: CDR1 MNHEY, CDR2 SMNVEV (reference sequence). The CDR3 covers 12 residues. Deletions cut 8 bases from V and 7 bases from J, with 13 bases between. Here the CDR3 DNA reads TGTGCCAGCGTCGCGGCCTCAAATACGCAGTATTTT. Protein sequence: CASVAASNTQYF.

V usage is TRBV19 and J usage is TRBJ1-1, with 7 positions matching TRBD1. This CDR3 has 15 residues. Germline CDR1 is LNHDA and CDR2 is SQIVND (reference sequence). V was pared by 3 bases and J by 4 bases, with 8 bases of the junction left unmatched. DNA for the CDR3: TGTGCCAGTAGTATCGGGGGACAGATGCTCACTGAAGCTTTCTTT. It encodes CASSIGGQMLTEAFF.

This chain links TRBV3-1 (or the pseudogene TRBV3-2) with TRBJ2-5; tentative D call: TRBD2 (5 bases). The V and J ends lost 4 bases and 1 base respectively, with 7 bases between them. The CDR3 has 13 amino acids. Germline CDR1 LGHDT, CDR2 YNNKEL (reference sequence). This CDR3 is CASSPTIQETQYF. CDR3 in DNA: TGTGCCAGCAGCCCGACTATCCAAGAGACCCAGTACTTC.

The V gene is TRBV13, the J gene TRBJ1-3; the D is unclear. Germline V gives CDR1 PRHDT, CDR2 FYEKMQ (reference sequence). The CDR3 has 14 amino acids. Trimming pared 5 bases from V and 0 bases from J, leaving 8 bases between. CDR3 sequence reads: CASSGQFSGNTIYF. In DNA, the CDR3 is TGTGCCAGCAGCGGGCAGTTCTCTGGAAACACCATATATTTT.

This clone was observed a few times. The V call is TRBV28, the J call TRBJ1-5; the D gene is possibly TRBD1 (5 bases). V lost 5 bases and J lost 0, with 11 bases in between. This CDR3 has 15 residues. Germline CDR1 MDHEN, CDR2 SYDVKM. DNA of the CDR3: TGTGCCAGCAGTCCGACAGCATATAGCAATCAGCCCCAGCATTTT. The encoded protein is CASSPTAYSNQPQHF.

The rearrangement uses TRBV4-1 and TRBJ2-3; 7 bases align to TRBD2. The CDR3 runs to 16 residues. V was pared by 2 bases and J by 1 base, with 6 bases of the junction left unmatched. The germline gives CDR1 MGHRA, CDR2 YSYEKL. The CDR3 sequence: CASSQIVLAGTDTQYF. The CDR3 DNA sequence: TGCGCCAGCAGCCAAATTGTCCTAGCGGGCACAGATACGCAGTATTTT.

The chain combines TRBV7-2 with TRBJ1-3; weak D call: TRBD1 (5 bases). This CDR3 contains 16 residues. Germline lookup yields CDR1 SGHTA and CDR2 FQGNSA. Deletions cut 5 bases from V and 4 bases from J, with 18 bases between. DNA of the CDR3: TGTGCCAGCAGCATTGACACCTACTCAGGGGGAAACACCATATATTTT. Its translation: CASSIDTYSGGNTIYF.

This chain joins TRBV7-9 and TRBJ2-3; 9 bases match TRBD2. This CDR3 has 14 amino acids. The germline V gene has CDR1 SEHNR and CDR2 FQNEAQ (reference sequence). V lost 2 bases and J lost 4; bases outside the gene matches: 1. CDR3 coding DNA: TGTGCCAGCAGCTTAAGGACTAGCGCAGATACGCAGTATTTT. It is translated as CASSLRTSADTQYF.